This TCR beta chain derives from a study of T cell responses to AZD1222 COVID-19 vaccine. The CDR3 covers 15 residues. The germline V gene has CDR1 MNHEY and CDR2 SVGAGI. V was clipped by 0 bases and J by 5 bases, with 10 bases between them. This clone was picked up one time. Its antigen is undetermined. Study-wide results and caveats: Baseline seropositivity occurred in only a handful of AZD1222 recipients.

Here immunoSEQ multiplex PCR was the method, and the copy in TCRdb shows in-frame clones only, minus some. In the table there are about 85,000 clones, about 88% of which are singletons. This material consisted of peripheral blood, taken on day 0 of AZD1222 vaccination. J is TRBJ1-4 and V is TRBV6-5; D may be TRBD1 (5 bases). This receptor was obtained from an adult in good health. CDR3 in amino acids: CASSYSQGSNEKLFF. DNA of the CDR3: TGTGCCAGCAGTTACTCCCAGGGCTCAAATGAAAAACTGTTTTTT.